This T cell receptor beta chain is from a study of type 1 and type 2 diabetes patients. Overall study context: Participants included type 1 and type 2 diabetes patients plus nondiabetic controls. Broader study findings: In type 2 diabetes, highly-expanded CD4+ clones took a median roughly 3.8% of reads. Age and gender were not matched between study groups.

PCR was run on genomic DNA. Amplification of the beta chain CDR3 used 30 forward and 13 reverse multiplex primers. One entry per CDR3 protein results from TCRdb running MiXCR on the multiplex PCR reads. The top ten hold about an eighth of the sample, which has 280,000 or so distinct CDR3 sequences, around 47% seen once. Regarding this clonotype: No antigen is known for it.

V gave up 8 bases and J gave up 6 bases, with 18 bases separating them. The CDR3 contains 14 residues. This rearrangement joins TRBV12-3 or TRBV12-4 to TRBJ2-3; D may be TRBD1 or TRBD2 (5 bases each). The source material was peripheral blood mononuclear cells (PBMCs). The sequence was collected from a man between 18 and 35 years old with type 2 diabetes. CDR3 sequence reads: CASVGPPWGDTQYF. CDR3 nucleotide sequence: TGTGCCAGCGTAGGACCCCCCTGGGGGGATACGCAGTATTTT.